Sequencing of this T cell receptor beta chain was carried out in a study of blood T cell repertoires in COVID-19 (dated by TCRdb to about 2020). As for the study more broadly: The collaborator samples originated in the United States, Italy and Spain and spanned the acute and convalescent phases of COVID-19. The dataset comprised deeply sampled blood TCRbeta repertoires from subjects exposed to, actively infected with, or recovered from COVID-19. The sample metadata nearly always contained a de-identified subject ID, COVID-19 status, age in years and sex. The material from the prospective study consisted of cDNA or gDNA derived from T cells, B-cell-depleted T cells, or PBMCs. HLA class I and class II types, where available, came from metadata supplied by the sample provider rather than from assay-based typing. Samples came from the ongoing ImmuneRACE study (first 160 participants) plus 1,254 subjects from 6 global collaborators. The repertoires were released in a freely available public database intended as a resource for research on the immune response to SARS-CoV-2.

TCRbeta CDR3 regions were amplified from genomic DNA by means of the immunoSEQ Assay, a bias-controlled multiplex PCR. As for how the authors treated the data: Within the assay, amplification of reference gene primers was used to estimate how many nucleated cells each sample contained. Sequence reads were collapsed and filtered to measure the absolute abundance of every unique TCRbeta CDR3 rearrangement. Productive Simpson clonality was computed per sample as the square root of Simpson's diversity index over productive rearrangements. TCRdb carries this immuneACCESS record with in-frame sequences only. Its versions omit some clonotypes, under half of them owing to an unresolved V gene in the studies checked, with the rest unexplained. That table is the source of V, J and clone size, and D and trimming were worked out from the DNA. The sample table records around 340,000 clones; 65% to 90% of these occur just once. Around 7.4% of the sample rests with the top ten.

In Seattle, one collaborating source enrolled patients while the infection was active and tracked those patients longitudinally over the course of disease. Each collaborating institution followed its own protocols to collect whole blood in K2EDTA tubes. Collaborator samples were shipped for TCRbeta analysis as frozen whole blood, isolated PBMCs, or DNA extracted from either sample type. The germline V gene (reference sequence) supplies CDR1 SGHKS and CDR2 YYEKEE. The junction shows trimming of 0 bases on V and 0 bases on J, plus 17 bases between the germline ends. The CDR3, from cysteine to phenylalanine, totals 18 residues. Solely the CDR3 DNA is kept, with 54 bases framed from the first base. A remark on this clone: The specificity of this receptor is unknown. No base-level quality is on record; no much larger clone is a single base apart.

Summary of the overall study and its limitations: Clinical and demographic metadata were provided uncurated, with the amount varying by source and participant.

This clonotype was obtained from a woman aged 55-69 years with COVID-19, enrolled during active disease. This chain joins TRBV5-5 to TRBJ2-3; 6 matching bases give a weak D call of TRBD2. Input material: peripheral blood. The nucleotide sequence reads TGTGCCAGCAGCTTGGCCTGGTCGGGGGACCCTAGCACAGATACGCAGTATTTT. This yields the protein CASSLAWSGDPSTDTQYF.